Sequencing of this T cell receptor beta chain was carried out in a study of T cells after posttransplantation cyclophosphamide. TCRdb's table, derived via immunoSEQ multiplex PCR, lists solely in-frame clones and lacks some. The sample contains roughly 30,000 clones, around nine tenths of which appear only once. Broader study findings: Donor CD8+ memory clones often dominated recipient blood repertoires at later times. Recipient CMV seropositivity and CMV reactivation strongly tracked TRB clonality. Tissue-infiltrating T cells from skin or gut overlapped little with blood T cells.

V dropped 3 bases and J dropped 1; count of bases not matched to a gene: 6. CDR3 size: 15 residues. Germline CDR1 is SGHTA and CDR2 is FQGNSA. In regard to this clone: The antigen is not known.

Sequencing was performed on PBMCs. This chain joins TRBV7-2 and TRBJ2-7; 7 bases are shared with TRBD2. This TCR derives from a middle-aged woman with a blood cancer, CMV-positive, and with a related stem cell donor. The CDR3 loop is CASSLRGIGSYEQYF. In DNA, the CDR3 is TGTGCCAGCAGCTTGCGGGGGATTGGGTCCTACGAGCAGTACTTC.